The clone carrying this T cell receptor beta chain appeared a few times. Its antigen remains unidentified. This entry is derived from a study of T cell repertoires in cytomegalovirus infection. One entry per CDR3 protein results from TCRdb running MiXCR on the reads. The sample records 650,000 to 900,000 distinct CDR3 sequences, almost 30% being singletons. The CDR3 runs to 12 residues. CDR1 and CDR2 from the germline V gene are ENHRY and SYGVKD. The V end lost 11 bases, the J end lost 1 base, and 12 bases lay between the germline ends. The rearrangement uses TRBV10-3 and TRBJ2-7; TRBD1 is a possible D gene (6 bases). This TCR was sampled from a human donor in good health (CMV status not recorded). Some clones in this sample may be carry-over from other donors' samples. Sequenced here: cultured CD8+ T cells from PBMCs, sampled from culture after CMV antigen stimulation. The CDR3 nucleotides read TGTGCCGCCACGGACAGATCCTACGAGCAGTACTTC. Translating it yields CAATDRSYEQYF.